A single sample is the source of the 3 T cell receptor beta chains below, sequenced in a study of patients and donors after allogeneic stem cell transplantation. Each CDR3 protein is one row after TCRdb ran MiXCR on the RT-PCR reads. The data show about 100,000 distinct CDR3 sequences, 35% seen once. Sequencing was carried out using blood, either unsorted or a sorted T cell fraction (not recorded which). The receptors shown here come from a human donor who was either an allogeneic HSCT recipient or a stem cell or donor lymphocyte infusion donor (not recorded which). It is not recorded whose cells these are; they may come from a transplant donor.

The V call is TRBV13, the J call TRBJ2-7, with TRBD2 matching over 9 bases. V dropped 5 bases and J dropped 5; count of bases not matched to a gene: 10. CDR1 and CDR2 from the germline V gene are PRHDT and FYEKMQ (reference sequence). The CDR3 length is 15 residues. CDR3 bases: TGTGCCAGCAGCCCGCTGCGAGCGGGAGGTGACGAGCAGTACTTC. Amino acid sequence: CASSPLRAGGDEQYF. Looking up the rest from reference TRBV13 and TRBJ2-7 gives the full variable domain: AAGVIQSPRHLIKEKRETATLKCYPIPRHDTVYWYQQGPGQDPQFLISFYEKMQSDKGSIPDRFSAQQFSDYHSELNMSSLELGDSALYFCASSPLRAGGDEQYFGPGTRLTVT.

This clonotype was found a few times. V is TRBV20-1 and J is TRBJ1-2; D gene uncertain. The germline CDR1 and CDR2 sequences are DFQATT and SNEGSKA (reference sequence). CDR3 length: 14 residues. Trimming removed 0 bases from V and 8 bases from J, with 16 bases in between. The DNA for the CDR3 is TGCAGTGCTAGAGATCCGGCGGCCGGTGCGGGCTACACCTTC. Protein product: CSARDPAAGAGYTF.

There are a few counts of this clonotype. CDR3 in amino acids: CSAYIYPSYEQYF. CDR3 in DNA: TGCAGTGCTTACATCTACCCTTCCTACGAGCAGTACTTC. The V call is TRBV20-1, the J call TRBJ2-7; D not resolved. The germline V and J ends were trimmed by 5 bases and 1 base, with 12 bases remaining between them. Germline CDR1 and CDR2: DFQATT and SNEGSKA (reference sequence). This CDR3 comprises 13 residues.